These 8 T cell receptor beta chains came from one sample sequenced in a study of blood T cell repertoires in COVID-19. Data came from immunoSEQ multiplex PCR; TCRdb stores just in-frame clones and leaves some out. This table holds 200,000 to 250,000 clones, more than 75% found once. The source material was PBMCs or T cells enriched from blood (not recorded which). The source is a man in his thirties or forties with acute COVID-19.

This clone occurred a few times. V is TRBV7-9 and J is TRBJ1-1, with TRBD1 matching over 8 bases. The germline V gene encodes CDR1 SEHNR and CDR2 FQNEAQ (reference sequence). The V segment lost 5 bases and the J segment 1 base; nucleotides outside the gene matches: 9. The CDR3 contains 16 residues. The CDR3: CASSETGGVKNTEAFF. As DNA, the CDR3 is TGTGCCAGCAGCGAAACAGGGGGTGTGAAGAACACTGAAGCTTTCTTT.

This clone was picked up many times. The chain combines TRBV7-2 with TRBJ2-7, with TRBD1 matching 10 bases. Germline CDR1 SGHTA, CDR2 FQGNSA. V lost 4 bases to trimming and J lost 5 bases; unmatched junction nucleotides: 11. The CDR3 is 16 amino acids. The CDR3 here is CASSYQISGTGDEQYF. The CDR3 nucleotides are TGTGCCAGCAGCTATCAAATTTCCGGGACAGGGGACGAGCAGTACTTC.

This clone showed up just a few times. The J gene is TRBJ2-7, the V gene TRBV6-6; D uncertain. Between the trimmed V and J ends, which lost 4 bases and 3 bases, there was a span of 16 bases. The V gene's germline CDR1 is MNHNY and CDR2 SVGAGI (reference sequence). There are 15 residues in the CDR3. This CDR3 is CASSSLGGSHYEQYF. CDR3 DNA sequence: TGTGCCAGCAGTTCCCTCGGCGGATCGCACTACGAGCAGTACTTC.

V usage is TRBV10-3 and J usage is TRBJ2-7; 10 bases are shared with TRBD1. V gave up 1 base and J gave up 2 bases; unmatched junction bases: 11. The CDR3 consists of 18 residues. CDR1 ENHRY and CDR2 SYGVKD come from the germline V gene. The DNA for the CDR3 is TGTGCCATCAGTGAGTGGATCGTGTTTGGGACAGGGGCCTACGAGCAGTACTTC. Translating gives CAISEWIVFGTGAYEQYF.

This sequence joins TRBV4-1 and TRBJ2-3; D remains unclear. Germline V gene data show CDR1 as MGHRA and CDR2 as YSYEKL. The length of the CDR3 is 13 residues. V was pared by 1 base and J by 6 bases, with 8 bases between. The CDR3 loop reads CASSQVSEDTQYF. DNA of the CDR3: TGCGCCAGCAGCCAAGTATCGGAGGATACGCAGTATTTT.

The chain recombines TRBV3-1 (or the pseudogene TRBV3-2) with TRBJ1-2, with 8 nucleotides matching TRBD1. J lost 6 bases, V lost 1 base, and 4 bases had no gene match. The length of the CDR3 is 14 residues. Per the germline V gene, CDR1 is LGHDT and CDR2 is YNNKEL (reference sequence). CDR3 sequence reads: CASSQVGGQDGYTF. The CDR3 coding sequence is TGTGCCAGCAGCCAAGTGGGGGGACAGGATGGCTACACCTTC.

This sequence joins TRBV4-1 and TRBJ2-5; 9 bases are a match to TRBD2. V dropped 4 bases and J dropped 1; count of bases not matched to a gene: 7. Germline CDR1 and CDR2: MGHRA and YSYEKL. The CDR3 covers 16 residues. The CDR3 reads CASSPRAGGSQETQYF. The CDR3 DNA reads as TGCGCCAGCAGCCCCCGAGCGGGGGGCTCCCAAGAGACCCAGTACTTC.

The genes are TRBV4-1 and TRBJ2-1; the D gene is possibly TRBD2 (6 bases). V was trimmed by 3 bases and J by 5 bases, leaving 11 bases between them. The CDR3 totals 14 residues. Germline values: CDR1 MGHRA, CDR2 YSYEKL. CDR3 protein: CASSHSWGDNEQFF. CDR3 DNA: TGCGCCAGCAGCCATTCTTGGGGGGACAATGAGCAGTTCTTC.